One sample yielded the 10 T cell receptor beta chains listed below, sequenced in a study of cytomegalovirus exposure and HLA in healthy donors (dated 2017 in TCRdb). Library construction relied on the immunoSEQ multiplex PCR assay. The multiplex PCR relied on a mix of 60 forward primers for TCR Vbeta segments and 13 reverse primers for TCR Jbeta segments. Held by TCRdb, this immuneACCESS table contains in-frame sequences only and omits some clones. Under half of the omission traces to an unresolved V gene where checked; the cause of the rest is unknown. The sample table holds roughly 200,000 clones, of which approximately 86% were seen once. The ten most abundant clones make up around 0.99% of the sample. The sequencing sample was made of PBMCs. The receptors come from a boy aged 2 to 10 in good health and CMV-seronegative.

The chain joins TRBV28 to TRBJ1-1; D gene uncertain. Trimming pared 8 bases from V and 1 base from J, leaving 14 bases between. Germline V gene data show CDR1 as MDHEN and CDR2 as SYDVKM. The CDR3 extends over 14 amino acids. CDR3 loop: CASAVGGGNTEAFF. CDR3 nucleotides: TGTGCCAGCGCCGTCGGAGGTGGGAACACTGAAGCTTTCTTT. The whole variable domain, remainder taken from reference TRBV28 and TRBJ1-1, is DVKVTQSSRYLVKRTGEKVFLECVQDMDHENMFWYRQDPGLGLRLIYFSYDVKMKEKGDIPEGYSVSREKKERFSLILESASTNQTSMYLCASAVGGGNTEAFFGQGTRLTVV.

The chain combines TRBV5-4 with TRBJ1-2, with D perhaps matching TRBD1 (6 bases). Germline V CDR1 and CDR2: SGHNT, YYREEE (reference sequence). V dropped 4 bases and J dropped 7 bases, with 23 bases sitting between them. The CDR3 totals 16 residues. The CDR3 nucleotides read TGTGCCAGCAGCCCTGGGGGCAGGGTGGGATTCGGTGGCTACACCTTC. This sequence encodes CASSPGGRVGFGGYTF.

The chain uses TRBV7-9 and TRBJ1-1; D may be TRBD1 (6 bases). V was cut by 1 base and J by 5 bases, with 17 bases left in between. This CDR3 is built from 16 residues. CDR1 and CDR2 from the germline V gene are SEHNR and FQNEAQ (reference sequence). CDR3 in amino acids: CASSLGLQGRGTEAFF. CDR3 DNA: TGTGCCAGCAGCTTAGGGTTGCAGGGGCGAGGGACTGAAGCTTTCTTT.

The chain joins TRBV28 to TRBJ1-5, with D perhaps matching TRBD1 (5 bases). Trimming took 2 bases from V and 0 from J, leaving 20 bases between them. Germline assignment: CDR1 MDHEN and CDR2 SYDVKM. The CDR3 loop spans 19 amino acids. This CDR3 is CASSLPLGGVDFSNQPQHF. CDR3 sequence (DNA): TGTGCCAGCAGTTTACCTCTGGGGGGGGTAGATTTTAGCAATCAGCCCCAGCATTTT. Together with reference TRBV28 and TRBJ1-5, the CDR3 gives the full variable domain: DVKVTQSSRYLVKRTGEKVFLECVQDMDHENMFWYRQDPGLGLRLIYFSYDVKMKEKGDIPEGYSVSREKKERFSLILESASTNQTSMYLCASSLPLGGVDFSNQPQHFGDGTRLSIL.

This clone was detected once. The rearrangement links TRBV29-1 to TRBJ2-1; 9 bases match TRBD2. CDR3 length: 18 amino acids. From germline, CDR1 is SQVTM and CDR2 ANQGSEA. Germline trimming cut 5 bases from V and 0 bases from J; bases unmatched to any gene: 14. CDR3 in DNA: TGCAGCGTTCTGGCTAGCGGGATCGGGTTCAGCTCCTACAATGAGCAGTTCTTC. This codes for CSVLASGIGFSSYNEQFF.

The CDR3 protein is CASSSTGGMRTEAFF. The CDR3 region has the DNA TGTGCCAGCAGTTCGACAGGGGGCATGAGGACTGAAGCTTTCTTT. The rearrangement joins TRBV27 to TRBJ1-1, with 10 bases fitting TRBD1. CDR3 length: 15 amino acids. Germline lookup yields CDR1 MNHEY and CDR2 SMNVEV (reference sequence). The V and J ends lost 4 bases and 5 bases, in that order; junction bases with no gene match: 7.

V usage is TRBV19 and J usage is TRBJ2-6; possibly TRBD2 for D (6 bases). Germline V gene data show CDR1 as LNHDA and CDR2 as SQIVND (reference sequence). The CDR3 consists of 15 residues. Trimming removed 8 bases at V and 1 base at J, with 12 bases between. The CDR3 reads CASRDSKSGANVLTF. For the CDR3, the DNA is TGTGCCAGTCGGGACTCCAAATCTGGGGCCAACGTCCTGACTTTC. Based on the CDR3 plus reference TRBV19 and TRBJ2-6, the full variable domain is DGGITQSPKYLFRKEGQNVTLSCEQNLNHDAMYWYRQDPGQGLRLIYYSQIVNDFQKGDIAEGYSVSREKKESFPLTVTSAQKNPTAFYLCASRDSKSGANVLTFGAGSRLTVL.

The rearrangement joins TRBV9 to TRBJ1-6; TRBD1 might be the D (5 bases). Germline assignment: CDR1 SGDLS and CDR2 YYNGEE. Trimming removed 2 bases at V and 9 bases at J, with 18 bases between. The CDR3 has 16 residues. Written as DNA, the CDR3 is TGTGCCAGCAGCGTCCCTAGTACCGGGGGAAGTTCACCCCTCCACTTT. Translating gives CASSVPSTGGSSPLHF.

The chain combines TRBV27 with TRBJ1-2; TRBD1 might be the D (5 bases). Germline V gene sequence: CDR1 MNHEY, CDR2 SMNVEV (reference sequence). This CDR3 is 14 amino acids long. V gave up 6 bases and J gave up 5 bases, with 16 bases separating them. The CDR3, as DNA: TGTGCCAGCAGCCAAGCTAGGCGGGGGTATGGCTACACCTTC. Translating it yields CASSQARRGYGYTF.

This clone was found once. In DNA form, the CDR3 reads TGTGCCAGCAGCTTGGGGCTAGCGGGAATTTACGAGCAGTACTTC. Protein: CASSLGLAGIYEQYF. The chain combines TRBV5-6 with TRBJ2-7, with 9 nucleotides matching TRBD2. The CDR3 sequence is 15 residues long. Trimming cost V 0 bases and J 4 bases; bases outside gene matches: 5. In germline, CDR1 is SGHDT, CDR2 YYEEEE.